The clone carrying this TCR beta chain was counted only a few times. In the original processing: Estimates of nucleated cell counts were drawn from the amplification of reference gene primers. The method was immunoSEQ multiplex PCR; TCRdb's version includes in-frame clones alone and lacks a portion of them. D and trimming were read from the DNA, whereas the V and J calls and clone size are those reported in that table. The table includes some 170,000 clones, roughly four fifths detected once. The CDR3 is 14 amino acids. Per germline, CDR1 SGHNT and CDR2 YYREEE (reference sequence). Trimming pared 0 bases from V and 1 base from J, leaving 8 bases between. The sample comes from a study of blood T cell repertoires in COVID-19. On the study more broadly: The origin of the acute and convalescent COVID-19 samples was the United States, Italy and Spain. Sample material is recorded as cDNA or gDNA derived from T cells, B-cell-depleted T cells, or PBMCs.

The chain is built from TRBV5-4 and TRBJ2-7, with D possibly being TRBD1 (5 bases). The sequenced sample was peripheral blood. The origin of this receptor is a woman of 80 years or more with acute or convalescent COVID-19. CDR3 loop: CASSLDPGSYEQYF. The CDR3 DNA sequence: TGTGCCAGCAGCTTGGATCCAGGGTCCTACGAGCAGTACTTC.